This TCR beta chain was captured by sequencing in a study of OX40 agonist ivuxolimab in advanced cancers. Points from the study as a whole: The average count of expanded clones was higher among CD8+ T cells than among CD4+.

Trimming removed 0 bases at V and 0 bases at J, with 15 bases between. Germline V gene sequence: CDR1 LNHNV, CDR2 YYDKDF (reference sequence). This CDR3 has 18 amino acids. In the case of this clone: Antigen unknown.

Method: immunoSEQ multiplex PCR; TCRdb's copy keeps in-frame clones and lacks some. The table records about 10,000 clones, roughly 71% of them present only once. Systemic immunosuppression or a history of autoimmune disease excluded patients. The TCR originated in an adult with an advanced solid tumor such as melanoma, head and neck, liver or kidney cancer. The material sequenced was CD4+ or CD8+ T cells sorted from blood, taken in a trial of the OX40 agonist ivuxolimab. The chain combines TRBV15 with TRBJ2-1, with a possible D match to TRBD1 (5 bases). CDR3 nucleotide sequence: TGTGCCACCAGCAGAGATCAGGGCCAGAAACCCTCCTACAATGAGCAGTTCTTC. Translating gives CATSRDQGQKPSYNEQFF.